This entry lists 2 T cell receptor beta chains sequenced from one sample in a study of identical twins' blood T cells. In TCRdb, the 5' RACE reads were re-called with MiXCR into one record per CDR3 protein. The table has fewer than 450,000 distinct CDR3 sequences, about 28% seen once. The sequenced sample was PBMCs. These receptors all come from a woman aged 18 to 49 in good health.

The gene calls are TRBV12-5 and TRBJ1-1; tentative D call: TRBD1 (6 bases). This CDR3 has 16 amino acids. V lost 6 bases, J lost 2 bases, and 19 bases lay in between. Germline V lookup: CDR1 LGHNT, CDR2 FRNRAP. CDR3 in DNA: TGTGCTAGTGGATGGGACGGGACAATCAGAAACACTGAAGCTTTCTTT. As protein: CASGWDGTIRNTEAFF.

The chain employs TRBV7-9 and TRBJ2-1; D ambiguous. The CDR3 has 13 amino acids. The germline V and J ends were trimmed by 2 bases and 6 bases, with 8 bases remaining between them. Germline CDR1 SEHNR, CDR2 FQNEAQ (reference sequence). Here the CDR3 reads CASSLKSPNEQFF. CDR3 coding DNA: TGTGCCAGCAGCTTAAAGTCCCCCAATGAGCAGTTCTTC.